This TCR beta chain emerged from a study of OX40 agonist ivuxolimab in advanced cancers. Repertoires were generated with immunoSEQ multiplex PCR, while TCRdb's copy carries only in-frame clones and drops some. The sample yields tens of thousands of clones, roughly 91% seen once. Germline V gene data show CDR1 as MNHEY and CDR2 as SVGAGI. This CDR3 is 11 amino acids long. Trimming stripped 6 bases from V and 3 bases from J, with 6 bases between. This TCR came from an adult with an advanced solid tumor such as melanoma, head and neck, liver or kidney cancer. This sequence joins TRBV6-5 and TRBJ2-7; D unresolved. Sequences were derived from CD4+ or CD8+ T cells sorted from blood, sampled in a trial of the OX40 agonist ivuxolimab. The CDR3 loop reads CASRGNYEQYF. CDR3 DNA sequence: TGTGCCAGCAGAGGGAACTACGAGCAGTACTTC.